Listed here are 29 T cell receptor beta chains from one sample, sequenced in a study of T cells in Graves' hyperthyroidism and ophthalmopathy. The source material, RNA transcripts, was used to amplify TCR beta CDR3 regions. HTBI primers were the set used in a first-round RT-PCR of the TCR CDR3. Via MiXCR, TCRdb re-called the multiplex PCR reads, giving one row per CDR3 protein. This table has about 270,000 distinct CDR3 sequences, 22% appearing once. Sequencing was done on a sample of blood. Source of these receptors: a young man with Graves' ophthalmopathy.

The chain combines TRBV6-6 with TRBJ2-1; 9 bases are shared with TRBD1. V lost 2 bases, J lost 3 bases, and 11 bases stayed unmatched. CDR3 length equals 18 residues. CDR1 and CDR2 from the germline V gene are MNHNY and SVGAGI (reference sequence). In DNA form, the CDR3 reads TGTGCCAGCAGTTACGCACGAAACAGGGGGCGCGTCTACAATGAGCAGTTCTTC. The encoded protein is CASSYARNRGRVYNEQFF.

This chain uses TRBV27 with TRBJ2-6, with 7 positions matching TRBD1. Trimming removed 6 bases from V and 4 bases from J; junction bases left unmatched: 12. Looked up from germline, CDR1 is MNHEY and CDR2 is SMNVEV (reference sequence). CDR3 length: 17 residues. As DNA, the CDR3 is TGTGCCAGCAGCAAGCGGACGACAGGGTTCGGGGCCAACGTCCTGACTTTC. Protein sequence: CASSKRTTGFGANVLTF.

The chain carries TRBV30 and TRBJ1-2; 7 bases are shared with TRBD1. The CDR3 is made up of 16 amino acids. V dropped 0 bases and J dropped 8; count of bases not matched to a gene: 15. Germline V gene data show CDR1 as GTSNPN and CDR2 as SVGIG (reference sequence). The CDR3 nucleotides are TGTGCCTGGAGTGTAAGGGTGATGTCAGGGGGACACGGCTACACCTTC. This gives the protein CAWSVRVMSGGHGYTF.

CDR3 in DNA: TGTGCCAGCAGTTACTCGTCCGCTAGCGGAAGTTCCACAGATACGCAGTATTTT. This sequence encodes CASSYSSASGSSTDTQYF. V is TRBV6-5 and J is TRBJ2-3; 7 bases are shared with TRBD2. J gave up 2 bases and V 0 bases, and 11 bases lay outside the gene matches. The CDR3 is made up of 18 amino acids. Germline V gene sequence: CDR1 MNHEY, CDR2 SVGAGI.

The chain couples TRBV6-2 or TRBV6-3 to TRBJ1-5; 7 bases match TRBD1. CDR1 is MNHEY and CDR2 is SVGEGT in the germline V gene. J lost 4 bases, V lost 6 bases, and 6 bases had no gene match. This CDR3 spans 14 amino acids. The CDR3 DNA reads as TGTGCCAGCAGGATCGGGACAGCGAATCAGCCCCAGCATTTT. This sequence encodes CASRIGTANQPQHF.

This clonotype has at least ten counts. The V and J genes are TRBV11-2 and TRBJ1-1; D gene ambiguous. Germline assignment: CDR1 SGHAT and CDR2 FQNNGV. CDR3 size: 12 residues. The germline V and J ends were trimmed by 10 bases and 0 bases, with 9 bases remaining between them. Here the CDR3 reads CATEPMNTEAFF. The CDR3 DNA sequence: TGTGCCACCGAACCTATGAACACTGAAGCTTTCTTT. The full variable domain, rest sourced from reference TRBV11-2 and TRBJ1-1, is EAGVAQSPRYKIIEKRQSVAFWCNPISGHATLYWYQQILGQGPKLLIQFQNNGVVDDSQLPKDRFSAERLKGVDSTLKIQPAKLEDSAVYLCATEPMNTEAFFGQGTRLTVV.

This clonotype was observed at least ten times. The chain has TRBV18 and TRBJ2-7; 7 bases line up with TRBD2. J was trimmed by 0 bases and V by 5 bases; bases with no gene match: 4. The length of the CDR3 is 14 residues. Germline V gene lookup returns CDR1 KGHSH and CDR2 LQKENI. For the CDR3, the DNA is TGTGCCAGCTCAGCCGGGACTAACTCCTACGAGCAGTACTTC. It is translated as CASSAGTNSYEQYF. Full variable domain (remainder filled in from reference TRBV18 and TRBJ2-7): NAGVMQNPRHLVRRRGQEARLRCSPMKGHSHVYWYRQLPEEGLKFMVYLQKENIIDESGMPKERFSAEFPKEGPSILRIQQVVRGDSAAYFCASSAGTNSYEQYFGPGTRLTVT.

This clonotype has more than one count but fewer than ten. The chain combines TRBV6-5 with TRBJ1-2; D may be TRBD1 (5 bases). CDR3 length equals 11 residues. Deletions cut 2 bases from V and 7 bases from J, with 5 bases between. In germline, CDR1 is MNHEY, CDR2 SVGAGI. The CDR3 here is CASSYRGGYTF. The DNA for the CDR3 is TGTGCCAGCAGTTACAGGGGTGGCTACACCTTC.

This sequence joins TRBV19 and TRBJ1-5; D possibly corresponds to TRBD1 (5 bases). CDR3 size: 19 residues. V shed 3 bases and J shed 6 bases, with 27 bases lying between them. Germline CDR1 is LNHDA and CDR2 is SQIVND (reference sequence). CDR3 residues: CASSIPNQGRRGSGQPQHF. The CDR3 DNA sequence: TGTGCCAGTAGTATCCCGAATCAGGGACGTCGGGGTTCGGGTCAGCCCCAGCATTTT.

The chain couples TRBV12-3 or TRBV12-4 to TRBJ1-4; D is unclear. V was cut by 5 bases and J by 4 bases, with 11 bases left in between. The CDR3 extends over 14 amino acids. The CDR3, as DNA: TGTGCCAGCAGTAGGATCGGGGTTAATGAAAAACTGTTTTTT. This sequence encodes CASSRIGVNEKLFF.

This clonotype was observed at least ten times. The V and J genes are TRBV29-1 and TRBJ2-1; perhaps TRBD2 as D (5 bases). The CDR3 is 14 amino acids. Trimming took 2 bases from V and 5 from J, leaving 13 bases between them. In germline, CDR1 is SQVTM, CDR2 ANQGSEA. The CDR3: CSVESAERHNEQFF. The CDR3 nucleotides are TGCAGCGTTGAAAGTGCAGAGCGGCACAATGAGCAGTTCTTC.

This chain joins TRBV3-1 and TRBJ2-1; TRBD1 might be the D (5 bases). Trimming removed 4 bases from V and 0 bases from J, with 13 bases in between. Germline V gene data show CDR1 as LGHDT and CDR2 as YNNKEL (reference sequence). This CDR3 is built from 16 residues. CDR3 protein: CASSPQGGNSYNEQFF. The CDR3 DNA is TGTGCCAGCAGCCCCCAGGGCGGAAACTCCTACAATGAGCAGTTCTTC.

This clonotype showed up many times. This chain uses TRBV27 with TRBJ1-1, with TRBD1 identical over 8 bases. Germline trimming cut 7 bases from V and 4 bases from J; bases unmatched to any gene: 8. CDR3 length: 14 residues. CDR1 MNHEY and CDR2 SMNVEV come from the germline V gene (reference sequence). CDR3 DNA sequence: TGTGCCAGCATTCCTCAGGGGGCGGGCACTGAAGCTTTCTTT. This encodes CASIPQGAGTEAFF.

On this clonotype: This may come from a read error, since a much larger clone is one base off. This CDR3 fails to terminate in the conserved phenylalanine or tryptophan, so it likely reflects a read error. The chain joins TRBV7-8 to TRBJ2-1; D unclear. V was pared by 1 base and J by 4 bases, with 11 bases between. Germline CDR1 is SGHVS and CDR2 is FQNEAQ. The CDR3 runs to 15 residues. CDR3 region: CASSLDGPYYNEQFL. The CDR3 region has the DNA TGTGCCAGCAGCTTAGACGGACCATATTACAATGAGCAGTTCCTC.

This clonotype was seen ten or more times. This chain links TRBV12-3 or TRBV12-4 with TRBJ2-1; possibly TRBD2 for D (5 bases). The CDR3 spans 16 residues. V lost 3 bases and J 1 base, leaving 13 bases between the germline ends. In DNA form, the CDR3 reads TGTGCCAGCAGTTTCCCAGGACGGACTTCCTACAATGAGCAGTTCTTC. Its translation is CASSFPGRTSYNEQFF.

The chain combines TRBV6-1 with TRBJ1-1; D is uncertain. The CDR3 has 11 residues. Germline assignment: CDR1 MNHNS and CDR2 SASEGT. V was pared by 8 bases and J by 8 bases, with 12 bases between. In DNA, the CDR3 is TGTGCCAGCGGTGGAGGTTGGGAAGCTTTCTTT. Translated, it gives CASGGGWEAFF.

The sample holds a few counts of this clonotype. The gene calls are TRBV6-1 and TRBJ1-1; TRBD1 agrees at 8 bases. Trimming cost V 6 bases and J 3 bases; bases outside gene matches: 9. CDR1 MNHNS and CDR2 SASEGT come from the germline V gene. This CDR3 is 15 amino acids long. For the CDR3, the DNA is TGTGCCAGCAGCCAACGACAGGGGTTCTACACTGAAGCTTTCTTT. Translating it yields CASSQRQGFYTEAFF.

The CDR3 loop reads CASSKTGYATNEKLFF. The DNA of the CDR3 is TGTGCCAGCAGCAAGACAGGGTATGCAACTAATGAAAAACTGTTTTTT. The chain employs TRBV11-3 and TRBJ1-4, with TRBD1 identical over 7 bases. CDR1 and CDR2 (germline): SGHNT, YENEEA. This CDR3 spans 16 amino acids. V dropped 5 bases and J dropped 0; count of bases not matched to a gene: 6.

The CDR3 coding sequence is TGTGCCACCACACTGTTGACTAGCGGAGTCGCGGGTGAGCAGTTCTTC. Its protein product is CATTLLTSGVAGEQFF. The genes are TRBV7-9 and TRBJ2-1; 9 nucleotides agree with TRBD2. The trim removed 10 bases at V and 9 bases at J, leaving 19 bases unmatched. Germline V gives CDR1 SEHNR, CDR2 FQNEAQ (reference sequence). The CDR3 has 16 residues.

On this clonotype: In this CDR3 the conserved last residue, phenylalanine or tryptophan, is missing, so a read error is likely. This sequence joins TRBV7-6 and TRBJ2-7; D is unresolved. CDR1 is SGHVS and CDR2 is FNYEAQ in the germline V gene. V lost 1 base, J lost 2 bases, and 6 bases lay in between. The CDR3 is 13 residues long. CDR3 DNA sequence: TGTGCCAGCAGCTTAGGACGGACCTACGAGCAGTACCTC. Its protein is CASSLGRTYEQYL.

The rearrangement links TRBV5-1 to TRBJ1-1; D perhaps matches TRBD1 (6 bases). The V gene's germline CDR1 is SGHRS and CDR2 YFSETQ. Trimming took 4 bases from V and 0 from J, leaving 16 bases between them. The CDR3 is made up of 16 amino acids. CDR3 DNA: TGCGCCAGCAGCCGAGGTCTGGGGGCCATGAACACTGAAGCTTTCTTT. This gives the protein CASSRGLGAMNTEAFF.

This clonotype was observed a few times. The gene calls are TRBV7-9 and TRBJ2-1; D may be TRBD2 (7 bases). Germline-derived CDR1 and CDR2 are SEHNR and FQNEAQ (reference sequence). The CDR3 loop spans 15 amino acids. Trimming removed 5 bases at V and 5 bases at J, with 16 bases between. The CDR3 sequence is CASSPGEGVHNEQFF. Here the CDR3 DNA reads TGTGCCAGCAGCCCCGGGGAGGGGGTGCACAATGAGCAGTTCTTC.

This clonotype appeared many times. This chain links TRBV11-2 with TRBJ1-1; D remains unclear. CDR3 length: 15 amino acids. V shed 7 bases and J shed 1 base, with 16 bases lying between them. Germline CDR1 and CDR2: SGHAT and FQNNGV. The CDR3 DNA follows: TGTGCCAGCACCCCTGTTGCTGGGGAGAACACTGAAGCTTTCTTT. The encoded protein is CASTPVAGENTEAFF.

This clonotype has at least ten counts. J is TRBJ2-1 and V is TRBV28; TRBD2 might be the D (6 bases). Trimming removed 6 bases from V and 5 bases from J, with 14 bases in between. The CDR3 totals 14 residues. CDR1 and CDR2 from the germline V gene are MDHEN and SYDVKM. The CDR3 nucleotides are TGTGCCAGCAGCTTAGGGACTGGTAACAATGAGCAGTTCTTC. Protein sequence: CASSLGTGNNEQFF.

This clonotype was seen repeatedly, ten times or more. V and J are TRBV28 and TRBJ2-5; the D call may be TRBD1 or TRBD2 (6 bases each). Trimming took off 3 bases at V and 1 base at J, with 15 bases between the two ends. Germline CDR1 is MDHEN and CDR2 is SYDVKM. The CDR3 runs 16 residues. The CDR3 DNA reads as TGTGCCAGCAGTTTTTTAGGGGGAGGATCCCAAGAGACCCAGTACTTC. Its protein product is CASSFLGGGSQETQYF.

This clonotype was observed many times. The chain combines TRBV5-1 with TRBJ2-1, with 11 nucleotides matching TRBD2. The CDR3 is 15 residues long. The V and J ends lost 7 bases and 8 bases, in that order; junction bases with no gene match: 11. The germline V gene has CDR1 SGHRS and CDR2 YFSETQ. The CDR3 loop is CASQILAGANYEQFF. As DNA, the CDR3 is TGCGCCAGCCAGATACTAGCGGGAGCTAACTATGAGCAGTTCTTC.

This clonotype was found a few times. The gene calls are TRBV5-1 and TRBJ1-1; D remains ambiguous. The CDR3 sequence is 15 residues long. The germline V and J ends were trimmed by 1 base and 0 bases, with 10 bases remaining between them. The germline V gene encodes CDR1 SGHRS and CDR2 YFSETQ. CDR3 sequence reads: CASSLIQDLNTEAFF. The CDR3 nucleotides are TGCGCCAGCAGCTTGATCCAGGACCTGAACACTGAAGCTTTCTTT.

The table lists this clonotype with a few counts. This chain links TRBV6-2 or TRBV6-3 with TRBJ2-7; 10 bases match TRBD1. The CDR3 sequence is 14 residues long. The V and J ends lost 5 bases and 7 bases, in that order; junction bases with no gene match: 8. CDR1 is MNHEY and CDR2 is SVGEGT in the germline V gene. CDR3 nucleotides: TGTGCCAGCAGTACCCGACAGGGGGCTGAGGAGCAGTACTTC. This sequence encodes CASSTRQGAEEQYF.

This clonotype has a count of ten or more. This chain uses TRBV27 with TRBJ2-1; 11 bases map to TRBD2. The CDR3 sequence is 15 residues long. Germline loops: CDR1 MNHEY, CDR2 SMNVEV (reference sequence). The V and J ends lost 7 bases and 4 bases, in that order; junction bases with no gene match: 6. The CDR3 DNA sequence: TGTGCCAGCACAGACGGGACTAGCGGATACAATGAGCAGTTCTTC. As protein: CASTDGTSGYNEQFF.